This note documents a single T cell receptor beta chain sequence. A multiplex PCR was run with 60 Vbeta primers and 13 Jbeta primers. Here immunoSEQ multiplex PCR was the method, and the copy in TCRdb shows in-frame clones only, minus some. In the table there are about 200,000 clones, about four fifths of which are singletons. The V gene's germline CDR1 is SNHLY and CDR2 FYNNEI. The CDR3 is 15 residues long. Trimming removed 3 bases from V and 6 bases from J, with 14 bases in between. The data are from a study of cytomegalovirus exposure and HLA in healthy donors. Sequencing used PBMCs. J is TRBJ2-2 and V is TRBV2, with D possibly TRBD2 on 6 matching bases. The TCR comes from a young woman in good health and CMV-seropositive. The CDR3 nucleotides are TGTGCCAGCAGTGATCGGAGGGGTGACTCCGGGGAGCTGTTTTTT. It translates to CASSDRRGDSGELFF.